This T cell receptor beta chain was found in a study of T-cell memory formation after mild COVID-19. TCRdb processed the 5' RACE reads anew with MiXCR; each CDR3 protein has one entry. Of roughly 52,000 distinct CDR3 sequences in the sample, over 7.5% were seen once. V lost 7 bases, J lost 0 bases, and 14 bases lay in between. The V gene's germline CDR1 is SGHNT and CDR2 YYREEE (reference sequence). This CDR3 is 14 amino acids long. This clonotype has a count of ten or more. Sample: PBMCs or a T cell subset sorted from them (not recorded which). This sequence joins TRBV5-4 and TRBJ2-7; D remains unclear. The sequence was obtained from a man younger than 30 who had mild COVID-19 (a few samples of this study predate the infection). Cell type and time point are not known. CDR3: CASSTAPYSYEQYV. The CDR3 DNA reads TGTGCCAGCTCTACGGCGCCGTACTCCTACGAGCAGTACGTC.